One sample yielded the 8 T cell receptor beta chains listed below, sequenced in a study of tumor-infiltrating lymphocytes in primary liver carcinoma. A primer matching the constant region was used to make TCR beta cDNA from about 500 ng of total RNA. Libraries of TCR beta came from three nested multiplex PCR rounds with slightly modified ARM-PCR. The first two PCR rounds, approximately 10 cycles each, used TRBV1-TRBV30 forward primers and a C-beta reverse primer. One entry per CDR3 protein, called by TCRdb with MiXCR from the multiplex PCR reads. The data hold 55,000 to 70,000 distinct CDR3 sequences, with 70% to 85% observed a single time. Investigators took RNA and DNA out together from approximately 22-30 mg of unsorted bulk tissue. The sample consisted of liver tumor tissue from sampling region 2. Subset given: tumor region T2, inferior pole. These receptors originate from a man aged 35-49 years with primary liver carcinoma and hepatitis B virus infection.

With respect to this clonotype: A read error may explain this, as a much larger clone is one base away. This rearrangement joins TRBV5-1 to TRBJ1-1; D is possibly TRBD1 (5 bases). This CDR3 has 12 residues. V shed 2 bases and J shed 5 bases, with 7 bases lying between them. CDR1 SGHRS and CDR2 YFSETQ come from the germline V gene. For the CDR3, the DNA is TGCGCCAGCAGCTTCGGGGCTACTGAAGCTTTCTTT. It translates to CASSFGATEAFF.

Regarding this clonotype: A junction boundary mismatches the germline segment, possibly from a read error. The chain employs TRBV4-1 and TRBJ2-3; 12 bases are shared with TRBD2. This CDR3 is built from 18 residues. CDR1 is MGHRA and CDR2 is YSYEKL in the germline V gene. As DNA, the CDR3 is TGCGTCAGCAGCCAGGTGACTAGCGGGAGTATATACACAGATACGCAGTATTTT. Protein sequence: CVSSQVTSGSIYTDTQYF.

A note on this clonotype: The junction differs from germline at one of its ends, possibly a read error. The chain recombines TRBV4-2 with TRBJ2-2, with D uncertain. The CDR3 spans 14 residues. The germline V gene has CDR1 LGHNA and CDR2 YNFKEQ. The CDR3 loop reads CGSIQALTAGELFF. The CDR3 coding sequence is TGTGGCAGCATCCAAGCTCTGACCGCCGGGGAGCTGTTTTTT.

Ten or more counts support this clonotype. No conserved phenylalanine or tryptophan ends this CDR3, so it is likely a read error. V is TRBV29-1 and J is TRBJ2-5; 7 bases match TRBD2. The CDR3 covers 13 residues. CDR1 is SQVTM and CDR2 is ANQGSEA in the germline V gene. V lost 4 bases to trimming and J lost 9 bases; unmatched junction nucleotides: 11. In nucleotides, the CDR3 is TGCAGCGTTGGTGGGAGGGCCGCTGAGTCCCAGTACTAC. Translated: CSVGGRAAESQYY.

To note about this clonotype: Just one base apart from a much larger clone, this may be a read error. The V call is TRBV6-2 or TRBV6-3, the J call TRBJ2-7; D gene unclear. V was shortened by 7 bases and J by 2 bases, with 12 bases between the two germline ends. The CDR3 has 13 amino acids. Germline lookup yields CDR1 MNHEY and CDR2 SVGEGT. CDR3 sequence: CASNLDATYEQYF. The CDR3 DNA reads TGTGCCAGCAATTTGGACGCTACCTACGAGCAGTACTTC.

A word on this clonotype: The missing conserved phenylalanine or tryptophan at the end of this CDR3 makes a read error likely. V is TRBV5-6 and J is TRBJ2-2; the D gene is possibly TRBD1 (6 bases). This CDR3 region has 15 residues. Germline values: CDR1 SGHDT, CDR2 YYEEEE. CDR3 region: CASSLVDRTTGKLFL. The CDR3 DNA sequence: TGTGCCAGCAGCTTGGTTGACAGGACCACCGGGAAGCTGTTTCTT.

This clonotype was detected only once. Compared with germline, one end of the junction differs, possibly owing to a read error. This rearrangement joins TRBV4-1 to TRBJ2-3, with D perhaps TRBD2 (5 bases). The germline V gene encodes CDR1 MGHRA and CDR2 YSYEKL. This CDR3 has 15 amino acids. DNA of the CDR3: TGCGCCAGCAGCCCAGTCGCGGGCGTCACAGATACCCAGTATTTT. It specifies CASSPVAGVTDTQYF.

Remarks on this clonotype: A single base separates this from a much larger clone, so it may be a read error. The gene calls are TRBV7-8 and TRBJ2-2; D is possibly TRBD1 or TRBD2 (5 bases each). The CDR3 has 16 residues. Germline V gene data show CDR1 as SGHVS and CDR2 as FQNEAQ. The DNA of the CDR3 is TGTGCCAGCAGCCATCTAGAGGTTCCCAACACCGGGGCGCTGTTTTTT. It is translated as CASSHLEVPNTGALFF. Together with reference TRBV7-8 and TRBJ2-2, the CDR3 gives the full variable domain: GAGVSQSPRYKVAKRGQDVALRCDPISGHVSLFWYQQALGQGPEFLTYFQNEAQLDKSGLPSDRFFAERPEGSVSTLKIQRTQQEDSAVYLCASSHLEVPNTGALFFGEGSRLTVL.